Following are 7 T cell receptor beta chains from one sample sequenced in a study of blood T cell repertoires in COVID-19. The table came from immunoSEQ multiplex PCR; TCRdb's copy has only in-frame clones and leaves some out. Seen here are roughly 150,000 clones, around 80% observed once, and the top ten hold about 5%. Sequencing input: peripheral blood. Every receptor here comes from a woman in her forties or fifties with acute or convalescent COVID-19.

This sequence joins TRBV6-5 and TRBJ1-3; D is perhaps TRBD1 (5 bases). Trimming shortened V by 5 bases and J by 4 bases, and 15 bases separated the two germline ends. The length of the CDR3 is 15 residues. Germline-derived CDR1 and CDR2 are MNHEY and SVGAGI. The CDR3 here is CASSMIDSPGNTIYF. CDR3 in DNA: TGTGCCAGCAGTATGATCGACAGCCCGGGAAACACCATATATTTT.

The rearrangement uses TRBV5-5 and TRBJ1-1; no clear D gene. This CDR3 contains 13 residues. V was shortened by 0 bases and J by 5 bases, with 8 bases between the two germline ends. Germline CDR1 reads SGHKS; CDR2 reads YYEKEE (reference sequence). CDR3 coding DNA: TGTGCCAGCAGCTTGGTTATTCCGACTGAAGCTTTCTTT. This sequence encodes CASSLVIPTEAFF.

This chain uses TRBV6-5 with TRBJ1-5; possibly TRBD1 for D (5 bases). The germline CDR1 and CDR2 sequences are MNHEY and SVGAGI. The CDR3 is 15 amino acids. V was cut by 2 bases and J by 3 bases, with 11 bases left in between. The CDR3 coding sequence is TGTGCCAGCAGTTACCGGGGGGGTGACAATCAGCCCCAGCATTTT. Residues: CASSYRGGDNQPQHF.

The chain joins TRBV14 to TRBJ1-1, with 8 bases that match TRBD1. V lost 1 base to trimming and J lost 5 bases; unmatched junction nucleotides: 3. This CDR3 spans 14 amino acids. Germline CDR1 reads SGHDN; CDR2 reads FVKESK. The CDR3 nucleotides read TGTGCCAGCAGCCAAGGGACAGGGATTACTGAAGCTTTCTTT. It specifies CASSQGTGITEAFF.

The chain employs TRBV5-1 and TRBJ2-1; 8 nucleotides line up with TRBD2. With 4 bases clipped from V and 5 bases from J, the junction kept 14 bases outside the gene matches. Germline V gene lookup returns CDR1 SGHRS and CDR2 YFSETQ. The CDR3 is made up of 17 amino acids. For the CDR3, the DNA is TGCGCCAGCAGCCTGTTCTCCGGGACTAGAATCCACAATGAGCAGTTCTTC. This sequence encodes CASSLFSGTRIHNEQFF.

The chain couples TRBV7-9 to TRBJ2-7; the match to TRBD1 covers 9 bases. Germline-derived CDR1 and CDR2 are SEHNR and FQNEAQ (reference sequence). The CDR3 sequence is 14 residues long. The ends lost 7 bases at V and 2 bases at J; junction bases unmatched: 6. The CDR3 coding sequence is TGTGCCAGCAACGAGGACAGGGGCCCCTACGAGCAGTACTTC. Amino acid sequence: CASNEDRGPYEQYF.

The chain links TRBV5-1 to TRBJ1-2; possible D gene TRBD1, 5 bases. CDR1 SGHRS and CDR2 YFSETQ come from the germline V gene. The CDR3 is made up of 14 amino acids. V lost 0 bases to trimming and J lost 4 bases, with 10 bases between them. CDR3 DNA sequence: TGCGCCAGCAGCTTGGACCAGGGCCCCTATGGCTACACCTTC. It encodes CASSLDQGPYGYTF.